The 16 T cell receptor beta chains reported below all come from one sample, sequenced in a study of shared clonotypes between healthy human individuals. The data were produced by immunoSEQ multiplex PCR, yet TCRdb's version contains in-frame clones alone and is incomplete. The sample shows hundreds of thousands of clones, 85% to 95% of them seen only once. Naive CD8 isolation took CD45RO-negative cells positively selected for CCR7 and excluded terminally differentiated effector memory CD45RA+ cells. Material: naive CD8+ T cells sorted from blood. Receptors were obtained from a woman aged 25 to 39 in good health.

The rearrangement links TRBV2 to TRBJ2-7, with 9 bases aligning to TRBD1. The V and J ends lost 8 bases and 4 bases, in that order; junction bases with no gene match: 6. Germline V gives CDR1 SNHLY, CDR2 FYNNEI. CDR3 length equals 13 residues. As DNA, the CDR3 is TGTGCCAGCGTCGGGACAGGGCTGTACGAGCAGTACTTC. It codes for CASVGTGLYEQYF.

The CDR3 nucleotides read TGCGCCAGCAGCTTGAACTCAGGGTACGGAAACACCATATATTTT. As protein: CASSLNSGYGNTIYF. V usage is TRBV5-1 and J usage is TRBJ1-3; perhaps TRBD1 as D (5 bases). Deletions cut 1 base from V and 4 bases from J, with 12 bases between. Germline V gene sequence: CDR1 SGHRS, CDR2 YFSETQ. The CDR3 is made up of 15 amino acids. The full variable domain, rest sourced from reference TRBV5-1 and TRBJ1-3, is KAGVTQTPRYLIKTRGQQVTLSCSPISGHRSVSWYQQTPGQGLQFLFEYFSETQRNKGNFPGRFSGRQFSNSRSEMNVSTLELGDSALYLCASSLNSGYGNTIYFGEGSWLTVV.

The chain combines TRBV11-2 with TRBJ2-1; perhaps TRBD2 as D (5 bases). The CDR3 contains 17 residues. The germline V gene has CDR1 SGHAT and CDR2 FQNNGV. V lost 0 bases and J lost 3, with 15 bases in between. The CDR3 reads CASSLDRGRRGYNEQFF. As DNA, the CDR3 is TGTGCCAGCAGCTTAGATCGTGGACGCCGGGGCTACAATGAGCAGTTCTTC. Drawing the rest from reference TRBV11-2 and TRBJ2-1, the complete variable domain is EAGVAQSPRYKIIEKRQSVAFWCNPISGHATLYWYQQILGQGPKLLIQFQNNGVVDDSQLPKDRFSAERLKGVDSTLKIQPAKLEDSAVYLCASSLDRGRRGYNEQFFGPGTRLTVL.

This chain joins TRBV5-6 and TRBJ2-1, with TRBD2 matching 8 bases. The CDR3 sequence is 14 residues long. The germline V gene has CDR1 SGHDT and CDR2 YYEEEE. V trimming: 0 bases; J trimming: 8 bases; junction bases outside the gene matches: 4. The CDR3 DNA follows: TGTGCCAGCAGCTTGGGGACTAGCCGCGATGAGCAGTTCTTC. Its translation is CASSLGTSRDEQFF.

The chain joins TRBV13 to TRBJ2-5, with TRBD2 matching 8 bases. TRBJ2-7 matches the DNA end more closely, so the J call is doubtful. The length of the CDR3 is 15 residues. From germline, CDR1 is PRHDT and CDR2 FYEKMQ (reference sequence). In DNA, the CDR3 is TGTGCCAGCAGCCTACATACTAGCGGCTCCTACGAGCAGTACTTC. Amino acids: CASSLHTSGSYEQYF.

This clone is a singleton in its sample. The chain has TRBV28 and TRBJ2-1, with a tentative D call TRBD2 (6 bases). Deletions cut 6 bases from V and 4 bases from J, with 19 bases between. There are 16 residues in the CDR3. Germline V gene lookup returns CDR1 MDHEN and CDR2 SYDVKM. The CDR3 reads CASSHIVGGLYNEQFF. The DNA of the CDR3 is TGTGCCAGCAGCCACATAGTGGGGGGTTTGTACAATGAGCAGTTCTTC.

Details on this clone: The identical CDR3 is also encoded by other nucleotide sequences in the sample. CDR3 amino acids: CASSLRLNTEAFF. The CDR3 bases are TGTGCCAGCAGCTTAAGGTTGAACACTGAAGCTTTCTTT. The rearrangement uses TRBV5-4 and TRBJ1-1; D call uncertain. The CDR3 length is 13 residues. Looked up from germline, CDR1 is SGHNT and CDR2 is YYREEE (reference sequence). Trimming left V 2 bases short and J 0 bases short, with 5 bases between.

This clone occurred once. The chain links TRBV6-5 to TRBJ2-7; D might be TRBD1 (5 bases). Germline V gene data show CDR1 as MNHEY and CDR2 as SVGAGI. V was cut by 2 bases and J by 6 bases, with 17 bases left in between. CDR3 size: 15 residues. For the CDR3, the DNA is TGTGCCAGCAGTTACAAGGCGCCAGGGTCCGGCGAGCAGTACTTC. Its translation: CASSYKAPGSGEQYF.

CDR3 nucleotides: TGTGCCAGCAGTTTCCGGGACCCTTCTGTCGAAGCTTTCTTT. Translating it yields CASSFRDPSVEAFF. The chain carries TRBV27 and TRBJ1-1, with D tentatively TRBD1 (5 bases). This CDR3 spans 14 amino acids. V dropped 3 bases and J dropped 8 bases, with 16 bases sitting between them. The germline CDR1 and CDR2 sequences are MNHEY and SMNVEV (reference sequence).

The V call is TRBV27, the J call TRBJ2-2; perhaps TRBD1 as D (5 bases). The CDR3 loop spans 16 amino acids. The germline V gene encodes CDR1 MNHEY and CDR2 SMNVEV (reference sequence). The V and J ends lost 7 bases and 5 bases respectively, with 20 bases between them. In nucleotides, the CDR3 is TGTGCCAGCAAACCAGGGTTGGGCTCTATTACCGGGGAGCTGTTTTTT. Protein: CASKPGLGSITGELFF.

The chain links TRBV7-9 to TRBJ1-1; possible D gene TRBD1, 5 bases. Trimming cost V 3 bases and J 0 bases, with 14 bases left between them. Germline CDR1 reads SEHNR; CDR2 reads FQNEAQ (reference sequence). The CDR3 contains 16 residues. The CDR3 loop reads CASSFRDGPLNTEAFF. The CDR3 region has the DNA TGTGCCAGCAGCTTCCGGGACGGACCCTTGAACACTGAAGCTTTCTTT.

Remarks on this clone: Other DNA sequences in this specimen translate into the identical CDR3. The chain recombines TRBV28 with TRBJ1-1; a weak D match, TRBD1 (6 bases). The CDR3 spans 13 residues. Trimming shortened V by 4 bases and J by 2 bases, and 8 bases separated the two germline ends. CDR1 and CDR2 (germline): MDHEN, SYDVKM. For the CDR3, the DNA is TGTGCCAGCAGTTACAGGGTAAACACTGAAGCTTTCTTT. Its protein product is CASSYRVNTEAFF.

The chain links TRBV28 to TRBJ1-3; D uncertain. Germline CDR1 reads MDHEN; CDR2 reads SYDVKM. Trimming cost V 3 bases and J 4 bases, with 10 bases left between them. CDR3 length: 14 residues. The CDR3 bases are TGTGCCAGCAGTTTTGAGGAGCCGGGAAACACCATATATTTT. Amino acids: CASSFEEPGNTIYF.

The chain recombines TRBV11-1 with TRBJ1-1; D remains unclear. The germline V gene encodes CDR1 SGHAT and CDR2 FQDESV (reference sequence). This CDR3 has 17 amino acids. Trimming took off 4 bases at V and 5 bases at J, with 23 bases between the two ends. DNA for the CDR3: TGTGCCAGCAGCTCCTTACCACTGACATCCTCGAGGACTGAAGCTTTCTTT. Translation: CASSSLPLTSSRTEAFF. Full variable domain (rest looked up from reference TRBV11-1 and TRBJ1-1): EAEVAQSPRYKITEKSQAVAFWCDPISGHATLYWYRQILGQGPELLVQFQDESVVDDSQLPKDRFSAERLKGVDSTLKIQPAELGDSAMYLCASSSLPLTSSRTEAFFGQGTRLTVV.

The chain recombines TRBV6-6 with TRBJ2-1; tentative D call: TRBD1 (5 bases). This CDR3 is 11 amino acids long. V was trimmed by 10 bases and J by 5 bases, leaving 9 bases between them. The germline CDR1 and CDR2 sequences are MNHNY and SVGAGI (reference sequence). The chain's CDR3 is CATAGNNEQFF. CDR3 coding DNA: TGTGCCACCGCAGGGAACAATGAGCAGTTCTTC.

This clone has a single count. CDR3 region: CASKWGQEPTNEKLFF. The CDR3 nucleotides are TGTGCCAGCAAATGGGGTCAAGAACCAACTAATGAAAAACTGTTTTTT. This chain connects TRBV6-6 to TRBJ1-4; D unresolved. Trimming left V 7 bases short and J 0 bases short, with 15 bases between. The CDR3 consists of 16 residues. Germline V gene data show CDR1 as MNHNY and CDR2 as SVGAGI (reference sequence).